This T cell receptor beta chain was found in a study of OX40 agonist ivuxolimab in advanced cancers. Turning to the study itself: Administration of intravenous ivuxolimab to patients occurred every 2 weeks at 0.01 to 10 mg/kg. Study-level results: With doses of 0.1 to 3.0 mg/kg, CD4+ and CD8+ blood T cells had undergone clonal expansion by week 6.

Trimming shortened V by 7 bases and J by 0 bases, and 13 bases separated the two germline ends. The CDR3 length is 14 residues. Germline V CDR1 and CDR2: SNHLY, FYNNEI. In regard to this clone: No antigen is known for it.

Samples were taken at baseline and on day 1 of cycles 4 and 7. The method was immunoSEQ multiplex PCR; TCRdb's version includes in-frame clones alone and lacks a portion of them. Here the sample spans about 79,000 clones, less than 95% being singletons. V is TRBV2 and J is TRBJ2-7; tentatively, D is TRBD1 (5 bases). Sample: CD4+ or CD8+ T cells sorted from blood, taken in a trial of the OX40 agonist ivuxolimab. This TCR was recovered from an adult with an advanced solid tumor such as melanoma, head and neck, liver or kidney cancer. The CDR3 here is CASKQTESSYEQYF. The DNA of the CDR3 is TGTGCCAGCAAACAGACAGAGAGCTCCTACGAGCAGTACTTC.